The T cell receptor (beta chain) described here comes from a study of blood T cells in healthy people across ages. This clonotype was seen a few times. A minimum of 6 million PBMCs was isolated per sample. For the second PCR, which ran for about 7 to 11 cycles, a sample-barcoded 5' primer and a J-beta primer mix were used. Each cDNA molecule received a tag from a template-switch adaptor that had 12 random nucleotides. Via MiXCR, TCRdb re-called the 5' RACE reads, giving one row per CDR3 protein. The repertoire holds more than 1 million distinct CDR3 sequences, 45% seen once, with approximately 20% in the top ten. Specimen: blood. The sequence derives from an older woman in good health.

The CDR3 sequence is CASSQEEGVIQETQYF. CDR3 bases: TGCGCCAGCAGCCAAGAGGAGGGAGTGATCCAAGAGACCCAGTACTTC. The gene calls are TRBV4-1 and TRBJ2-5, with D possibly being TRBD2 (6 bases). The V end lost 0 bases, the J end lost 1 base, and 12 bases lay between the germline ends. This CDR3 spans 16 amino acids. Germline-derived CDR1 and CDR2 are MGHRA and YSYEKL.